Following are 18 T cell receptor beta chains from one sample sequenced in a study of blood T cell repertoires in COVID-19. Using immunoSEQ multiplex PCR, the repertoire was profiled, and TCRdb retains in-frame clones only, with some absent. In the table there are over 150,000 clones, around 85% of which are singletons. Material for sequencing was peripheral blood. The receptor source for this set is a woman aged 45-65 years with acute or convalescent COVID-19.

CDR3 in amino acids: CATSGQVSQPQHF. The CDR3 DNA reads as TGTGCCACCAGTGGTCAGGTGAGTCAGCCCCAGCATTTT. The V gene is TRBV24-1, the J gene TRBJ1-5; D not certain. The CDR3 is 13 residues long. Germline V gene data show CDR1 as KGHDR and CDR2 as SFDVKD. V was shortened by 5 bases and J by 6 bases, with 10 bases between the two germline ends.

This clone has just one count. The CDR3 nucleotides read TGTGCCAGCAGCAAAGACAGGCATCTGAACACTGAAGCTTTCTTT. This encodes CASSKDRHLNTEAFF. This rearrangement joins TRBV11-2 to TRBJ1-1; D may be TRBD1 (6 bases). V was cut by 5 bases and J by 0 bases, with 13 bases left in between. The CDR3 covers 15 residues. Per germline, CDR1 SGHAT and CDR2 FQNNGV. The full variable domain, its missing parts supplied by reference TRBV11-2 and TRBJ1-1, is EAGVAQSPRYKIIEKRQSVAFWCNPISGHATLYWYQQILGQGPKLLIQFQNNGVVDDSQLPKDRFSAERLKGVDSTLKIQPAKLEDSAVYLCASSKDRHLNTEAFFGQGTRLTVV.

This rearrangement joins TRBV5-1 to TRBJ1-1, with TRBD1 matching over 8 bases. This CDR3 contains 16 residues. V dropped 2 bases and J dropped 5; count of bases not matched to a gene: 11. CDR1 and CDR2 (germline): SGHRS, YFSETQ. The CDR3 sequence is CASSFSGGGRGTEAFF. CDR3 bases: TGCGCCAGCAGCTTTTCAGGGGGCGGGAGGGGAACTGAAGCTTTCTTT.

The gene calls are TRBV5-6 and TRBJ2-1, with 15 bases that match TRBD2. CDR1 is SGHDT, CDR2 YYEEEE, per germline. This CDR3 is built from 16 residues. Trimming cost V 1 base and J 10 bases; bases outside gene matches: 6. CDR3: CASSLRTSGGAKEQFF. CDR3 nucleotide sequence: TGTGCCAGCAGCTTGCGGACTAGCGGGGGGGCTAAGGAGCAGTTCTTC.

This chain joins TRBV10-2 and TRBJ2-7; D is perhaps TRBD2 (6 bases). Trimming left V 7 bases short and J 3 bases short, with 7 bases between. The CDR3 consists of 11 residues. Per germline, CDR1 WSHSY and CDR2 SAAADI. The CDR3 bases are TGCGCCAGCACCGGGGGCTACGAGCAGTACTTC. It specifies CASTGGYEQYF.

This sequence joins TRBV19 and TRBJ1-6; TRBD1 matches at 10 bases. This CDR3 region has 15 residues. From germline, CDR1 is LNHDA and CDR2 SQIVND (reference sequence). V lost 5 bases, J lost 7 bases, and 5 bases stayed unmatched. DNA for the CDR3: TGTGCCAGTAGTTTCCGGACAGGGGGGAATTCACCCCTCCACTTT. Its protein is CASSFRTGGNSPLHF.

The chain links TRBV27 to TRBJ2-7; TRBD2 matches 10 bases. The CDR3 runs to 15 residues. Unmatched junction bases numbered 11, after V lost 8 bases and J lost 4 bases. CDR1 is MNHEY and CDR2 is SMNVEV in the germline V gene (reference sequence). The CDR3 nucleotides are TGTGCCAGCGGGAGGTTAGGGACTAGCGATTACGAGCAGTACTTC. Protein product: CASGRLGTSDYEQYF.

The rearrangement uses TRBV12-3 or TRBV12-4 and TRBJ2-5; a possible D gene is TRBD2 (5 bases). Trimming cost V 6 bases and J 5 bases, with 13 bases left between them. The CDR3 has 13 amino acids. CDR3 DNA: TGTGCCAGCAGGGAAAGCGGCGGGGAGACCCAGTACTTC. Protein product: CASRESGGETQYF.

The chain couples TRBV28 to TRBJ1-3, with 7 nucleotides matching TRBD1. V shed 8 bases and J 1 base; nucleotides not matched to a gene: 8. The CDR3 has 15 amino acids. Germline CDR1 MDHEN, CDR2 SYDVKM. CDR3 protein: CASRPGGSSGNTIYF. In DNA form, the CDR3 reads TGTGCCAGCCGACCAGGGGGATCTTCTGGAAACACCATATATTTT.

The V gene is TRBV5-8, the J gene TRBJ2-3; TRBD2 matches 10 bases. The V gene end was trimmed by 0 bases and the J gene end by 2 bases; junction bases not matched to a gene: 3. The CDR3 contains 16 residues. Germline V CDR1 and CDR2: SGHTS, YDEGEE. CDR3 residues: CASSLGLAGYTDTQYF. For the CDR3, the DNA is TGTGCCAGCAGCTTGGGACTAGCGGGCTACACAGATACGCAGTATTTT. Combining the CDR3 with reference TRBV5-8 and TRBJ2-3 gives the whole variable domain EAGVTQSPTHLIKTRGQQATLRCSPISGHTSVYWYQQALGLGLQFLLWYDEGEERNRGNFPPRFSGRQFPNYSSELNVNALELEDSALYLCASSLGLAGYTDTQYFGPGTRLTVL.

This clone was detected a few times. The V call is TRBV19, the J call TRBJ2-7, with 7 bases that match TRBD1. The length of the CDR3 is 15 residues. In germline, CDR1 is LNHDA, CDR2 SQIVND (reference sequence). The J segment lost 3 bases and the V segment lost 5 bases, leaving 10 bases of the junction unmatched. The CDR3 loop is CASSVTGTELYEQYF. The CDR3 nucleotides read TGTGCCAGTAGTGTGACCGGGACAGAACTCTACGAGCAGTACTTC.

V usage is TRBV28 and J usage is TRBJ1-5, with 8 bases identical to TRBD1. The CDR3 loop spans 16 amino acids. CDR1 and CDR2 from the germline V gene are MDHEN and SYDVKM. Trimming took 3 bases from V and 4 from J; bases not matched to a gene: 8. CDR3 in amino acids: CASSLGDRSTNQPQHF. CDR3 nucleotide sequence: TGTGCCAGCAGTTTGGGGGACAGGTCCACTAATCAGCCCCAGCATTTT.

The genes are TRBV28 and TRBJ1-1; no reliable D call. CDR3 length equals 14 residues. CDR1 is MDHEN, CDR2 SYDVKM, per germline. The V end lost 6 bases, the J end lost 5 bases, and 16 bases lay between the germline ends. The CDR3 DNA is TGTGCCAGCAGGGTAGAGGGATTCGGGACTGAAGCTTTCTTT. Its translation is CASRVEGFGTEAFF.

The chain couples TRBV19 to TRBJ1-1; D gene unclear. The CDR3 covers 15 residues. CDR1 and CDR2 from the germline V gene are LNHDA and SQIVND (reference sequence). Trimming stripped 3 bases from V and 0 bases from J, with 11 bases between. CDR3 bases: TGTGCCAGTAGTATGCGGCAAACAATGAACACTGAAGCTTTCTTT. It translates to CASSMRQTMNTEAFF.

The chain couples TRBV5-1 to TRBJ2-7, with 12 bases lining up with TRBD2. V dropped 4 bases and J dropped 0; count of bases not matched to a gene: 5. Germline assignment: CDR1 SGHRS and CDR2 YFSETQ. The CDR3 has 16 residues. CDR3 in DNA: TGCGCCAGCAGCCCAGTGACTAGCGGGAGCTCCTACGAGCAGTACTTC. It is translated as CASSPVTSGSSYEQYF.

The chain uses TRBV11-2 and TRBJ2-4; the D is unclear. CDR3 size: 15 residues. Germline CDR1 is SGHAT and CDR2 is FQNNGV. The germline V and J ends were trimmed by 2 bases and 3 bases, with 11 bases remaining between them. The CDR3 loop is CASSLFQLVKNIQYF. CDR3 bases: TGTGCCAGCAGCTTATTCCAACTGGTCAAAAACATTCAGTACTTC.

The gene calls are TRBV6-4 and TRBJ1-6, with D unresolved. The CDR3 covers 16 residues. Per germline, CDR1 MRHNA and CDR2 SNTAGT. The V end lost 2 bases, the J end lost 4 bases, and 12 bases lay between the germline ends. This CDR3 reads CASSDLVFTYNSPLHF. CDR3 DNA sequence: TGTGCCAGCAGTGACCTAGTATTCACGTATAATTCACCCCTCCACTTT.

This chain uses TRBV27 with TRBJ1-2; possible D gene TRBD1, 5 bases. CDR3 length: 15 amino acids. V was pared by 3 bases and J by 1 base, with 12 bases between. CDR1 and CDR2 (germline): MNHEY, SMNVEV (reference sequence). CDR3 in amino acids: CASSLRGEGNYGYTF. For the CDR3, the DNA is TGTGCCAGCAGTTTGCGGGGGGAGGGTAACTATGGCTACACCTTC.